This TCR beta chain emerged from a study of CD8 T cells in ankylosing spondylitis. The germline V gene encodes CDR1 SGDLS and CDR2 YYNGEE. This CDR3 has 14 residues. Trimming removed 4 bases from V and 7 bases from J, with 14 bases in between. This clonotype was seen many times. In TCRdb, the 5' RACE reads were re-called with MiXCR into one record per CDR3 protein. This sample has thousands of distinct CDR3 sequences, with 2.1% found just once. Sequences were obtained from blood, either unsorted or a sorted T cell fraction (not recorded which). The receptor comes from a male donor with ankylosing spondylitis or in good health (not recorded which). The chain combines TRBV9 with TRBJ2-2; no definite D call. The CDR3 loop is CASSLRTEGGELFF. CDR3 coding DNA: TGTGCCAGCAGCCTTCGGACCGAAGGCGGGGAGCTGTTTTTT.